Shown below are 5 T cell receptor beta chains from a single sample sequenced in a study of the immune and genomic landscape of osteosarcoma. The data were produced by immunoSEQ multiplex PCR, yet TCRdb's version contains in-frame clones alone and is incomplete. In the table there are a few hundred clones, 60% to 85% of which are singletons. The sample consisted of metastatic tumor tissue from the chest wall. Every receptor here comes from a woman aged 18 to 35 with osteosarcoma.

This clone was counted between two and nine times. This rearrangement joins TRBV27 to TRBJ2-7; 7 bases are a match to TRBD2. This CDR3 has 15 amino acids. V shed 0 bases and J 0 bases; nucleotides not matched to a gene: 2. Germline assignment: CDR1 MNHEY and CDR2 SMNVEV (reference sequence). CDR3 amino acids: CASSLSGRDSYEQYF. The DNA of the CDR3 is TGTGCCAGCAGTTTATCGGGGAGGGACTCCTACGAGCAGTACTTC.

V is TRBV19 and J is TRBJ2-2, with D hard to call. The CDR3 consists of 15 residues. V was shortened by 0 bases and J by 2 bases, with 7 bases between the two germline ends. The V gene's germline CDR1 is LNHDA and CDR2 SQIVND (reference sequence). CDR3 sequence (DNA): TGTGCCAGTAGTATAGAAATGCCCAACACCGGGGAGCTGTTTTTT. Translating it yields CASSIEMPNTGELFF.

The chain employs TRBV30 and TRBJ2-7; 7 bases align to TRBD2. There are 13 residues in the CDR3. Germline-derived CDR1 and CDR2 are GTSNPN and SVGIG (reference sequence). Losses at the gene ends were 5 bases for V and 0 bases for J; bases not matched to a gene: 4. The CDR3 loop is CAWGGDSSYEQYF. The CDR3 nucleotides are TGTGCCTGGGGGGGGGATAGCTCCTACGAGCAGTACTTC.

This rearrangement joins TRBV4-2 to TRBJ1-1, with D maybe TRBD1 (6 bases). This CDR3 has 15 amino acids. Germline V gene sequence: CDR1 LGHNA, CDR2 YNFKEQ. The V end was cut by 7 bases, the J end by 4 bases, with 19 bases between. CDR3 bases: TGTGCCAGCACCTCTGGAGGGGGGGCGTCCACTGAAGCTTTCTTT. This gives the protein CASTSGGGASTEAFF.

J is TRBJ2-7 and V is TRBV15; tentative D call: TRBD2 (5 bases). The V gene's germline CDR1 is LNHNV and CDR2 YYDKDF (reference sequence). The CDR3 covers 14 residues. The ends were cut back, 5 bases at V and 3 bases at J, with 14 bases in the middle. The CDR3 coding sequence is TGTGCCACCAGCCCTGCGGTGGCGGGCTACGAGCAGTACTTC. This encodes CATSPAVAGYEQYF.